This T cell receptor (beta chain) appears in the sequencing data of a study of CD8 T cells in Susac syndrome. RNA, at about 0.5 to 1 ug, was reverse transcribed with random hexamers. From the immunoSEQ multiplex PCR reads, TCRdb called clonotypes with MiXCR, one entry per CDR3 protein. Of 150,000 to 200,000 distinct CDR3 sequences listed, 85% to 95% are singletons. CDR3 size: 14 residues. Trimming at V came to 7 bases and at J to 4 bases, leaving 6 bases not matched to a gene. The germline V gene encodes CDR1 MNHEY and CDR2 SVGAGI. The receptor comes from a human donor with multiple sclerosis. V is TRBV6-5 and J is TRBJ2-1; 8 nucleotides agree with TRBD2. The sequenced sample was CD8+ T cells from PBMCs. In DNA form, the CDR3 reads TGTGCCAGCACCCCAGCGGGGGTGTACAATGAGCAGTTCTTC. Encoded protein: CASTPAGVYNEQFF.